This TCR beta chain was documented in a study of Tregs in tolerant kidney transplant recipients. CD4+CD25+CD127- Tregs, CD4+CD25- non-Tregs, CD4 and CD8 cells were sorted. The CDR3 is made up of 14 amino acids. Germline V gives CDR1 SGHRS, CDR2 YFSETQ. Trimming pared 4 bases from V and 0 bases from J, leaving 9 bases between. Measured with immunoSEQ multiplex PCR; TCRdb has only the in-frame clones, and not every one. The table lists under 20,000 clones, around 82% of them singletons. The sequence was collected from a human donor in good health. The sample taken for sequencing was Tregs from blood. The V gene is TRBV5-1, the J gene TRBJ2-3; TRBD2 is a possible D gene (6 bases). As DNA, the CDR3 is TGCGCCAGCAGCCCTGGGACTAGCACAGATACGCAGTATTTT. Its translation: CASSPGTSTDTQYF. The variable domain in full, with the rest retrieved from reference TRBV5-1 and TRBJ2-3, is KAGVTQTPRYLIKTRGQQVTLSCSPISGHRSVSWYQQTPGQGLQFLFEYFSETQRNKGNFPGRFSGRQFSNSRSEMNVSTLELGDSALYLCASSPGTSTDTQYFGPGTRLTVL.